These 7 T cell receptor beta chains originate from one sample sequenced in a study of blood T cell repertoires in COVID-19. Clones were sequenced by immunoSEQ multiplex PCR, and TCRdb holds only the in-frame ones, with some missing. Of 120,000 or so clones in the sample, 85% to 90% were seen once. The sample taken for sequencing was peripheral blood. Receptors were obtained from a man between 60 and 75 years old with acute or convalescent COVID-19.

The rearrangement links TRBV7-2 to TRBJ1-3; weak D call: TRBD1 (6 bases). Trimming took off 5 bases at V and 2 bases at J, with 10 bases between the two ends. The V gene's germline CDR1 is SGHTA and CDR2 FQGNSA. The CDR3 covers 14 residues. CDR3 sequence: CASSGRGPGNTIYF. Here the CDR3 DNA reads TGTGCCAGCAGCGGCAGGGGACCTGGAAACACCATATATTTT.

The chain combines TRBV24-1 with TRBJ2-5; TRBD2 matches at 9 bases. CDR1 is KGHDR, CDR2 SFDVKD, per germline. The ends lost 3 bases at V and 4 bases at J; junction bases unmatched: 8. The CDR3 runs to 16 residues. CDR3 nucleotides: TGTGCCACCAGTGATAAGAGGGCGGGAGGGCCAGAGACCCAGTACTTC. Protein product: CATSDKRAGGPETQYF.

The V gene is TRBV2, the J gene TRBJ2-2; TRBD2 agrees at 11 bases. Germline V CDR1 and CDR2: SNHLY, FYNNEI. With V trimmed by 7 bases and J by 5 bases, 6 bases remained unmatched. The CDR3 runs 15 residues. The CDR3 region is CASTLLAGVTGELFF. The CDR3 DNA reads as TGTGCCAGCACCCTACTAGCGGGAGTAACCGGGGAGCTGTTTTTT.

CDR3 amino acids: CASSKAGEWETQYF. CDR3 coding DNA: TGTGCCAGCAGCAAAGCGGGAGAGTGGGAGACCCAGTACTTC. The gene calls are TRBV7-3 and TRBJ2-5; 8 bases fit TRBD2. V gave up 5 bases and J gave up 5 bases; unmatched junction bases: 7. The CDR3 contains 14 residues. Germline V gene data show CDR1 as SGHTA and CDR2 as FQGTGA.

The gene calls are TRBV6-5 and TRBJ1-2; no clear D gene. CDR3 size: 13 residues. Germline loops: CDR1 MNHEY, CDR2 SVGAGI. V lost 0 bases, J lost 1 base, and 3 bases lay in between. This CDR3 reads CASSYSYNYGYTF. CDR3 bases: TGTGCCAGCAGTTACTCTTATAACTATGGCTACACCTTC.

The chain joins TRBV7-8 to TRBJ1-5; 8 nucleotides agree with TRBD1. V was pared by 2 bases and J by 2 bases, with 2 bases of the junction left unmatched. Germline-derived CDR1 and CDR2 are SGHVS and FQNEAQ. The CDR3 has 15 amino acids. The CDR3, as DNA: TGTGCCAGCAGCTTACGGGGACAGGGCAATCAGCCCCAGCATTTT. This gives the protein CASSLRGQGNQPQHF.

The V and J genes are TRBV7-9 and TRBJ1-5, with D possibly TRBD1 on 5 matching bases. Trimming shortened V by 4 bases and J by 6 bases, and 13 bases separated the two germline ends. The germline V gene encodes CDR1 SEHNR and CDR2 FQNEAQ (reference sequence). This CDR3 region has 14 residues. The CDR3 region has the DNA TGTGCCAGCAGCTCCTCAAGGGGAGGTCAGCCCCAGCATTTT. Its translation: CASSSSRGGQPQHF.